The T cell receptor (beta chain) under discussion was sequenced for a study of long-term antiretroviral therapy in people with HIV. Whole-study findings and limits: ART adherence, viral resistance and therapy changes went unrecorded.

Treatment locations for all participants with HIV were in the United States. The samples comprised roughly 0.9-11 million cryopreserved PBMC ahead of DNA extraction. Sequencing relied on immunoSEQ assay v3.0, run at survey level. The assay was immunoSEQ multiplex PCR, and TCRdb's table has in-frame clones only and misses some. Here the sample spans about 14,000 clones, 77% being singletons. This CDR3 spans 15 amino acids. The V end lost 1 base, the J end lost 3 bases, and 10 bases lay between the germline ends. Germline V gives CDR1 SGHTA, CDR2 FQGNSA. For this clone: As yet, its antigen is unknown.

This clonotype originated in a man aged 35-49 years with HIV. This material consisted of unsorted PBMCs, taken 1.3 years before starting antiretroviral therapy. The chain carries TRBV7-2 and TRBJ2-1; D is uncertain. CDR3 in amino acids: CASSLGGPFYNEQFF. As DNA, the CDR3 is TGTGCCAGCAGCTTAGGCGGTCCTTTCTACAATGAGCAGTTCTTC.